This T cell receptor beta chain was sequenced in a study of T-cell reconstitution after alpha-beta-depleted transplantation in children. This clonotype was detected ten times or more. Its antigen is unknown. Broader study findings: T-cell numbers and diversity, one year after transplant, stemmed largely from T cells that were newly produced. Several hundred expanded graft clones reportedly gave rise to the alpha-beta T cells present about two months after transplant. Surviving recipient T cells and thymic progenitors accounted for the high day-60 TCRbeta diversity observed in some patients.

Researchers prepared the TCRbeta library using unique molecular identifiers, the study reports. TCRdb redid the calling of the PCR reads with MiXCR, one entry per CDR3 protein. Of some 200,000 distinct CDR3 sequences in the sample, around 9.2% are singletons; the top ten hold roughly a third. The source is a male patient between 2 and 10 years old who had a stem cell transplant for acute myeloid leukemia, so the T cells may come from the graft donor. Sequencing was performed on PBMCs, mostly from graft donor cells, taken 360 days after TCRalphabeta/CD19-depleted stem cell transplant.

The CDR3 here is CASGVYYDTQYF. In DNA form, the CDR3 reads TGTGCCAGCGGGGTGTACTACGATACGCAGTATTTT. The V call is TRBV6-5, the J call TRBJ2-3; unclear D gene. The CDR3 is made up of 12 amino acids. V lost 8 bases and J lost 6, with 12 bases in between. Germline CDR1 and CDR2: MNHEY and SVGAGI.